This TCR beta chain was recovered during a study of shared clonotypes between healthy human individuals. Findings of the study overall: Non-shared clonotypes had lower generation probabilities than clonotypes shared by all four sorted-subset donors.

Worth noting for this clone: The antigen remains unidentified.

Germline-derived CDR1 and CDR2 are ENHRY and SYGVKD. The CDR3 has 16 residues. The trim removed 4 bases at V and 1 base at J, leaving 4 bases unmatched. Sequencing was performed with immunoSEQ multiplex PCR; in TCRdb, only in-frame clones are kept and a portion is missing. This sample has about 2.3 million clones, with 93% found just once. The TCR originated in a man between 18 and 35 years old in good health. Some clones in this sample may be carry-over from other donors' samples. The specimen was naive CD4+ T cells from PBMCs. Specified subset: CD45RA+ positively selected. This sequence joins TRBV10-3 and TRBJ2-1; 10 bases align to TRBD2. Written as DNA, the CDR3 is TGTGCCATCAGTGTCTCTAGCGGGAGATCCTACAATGAGCAGTTCTTC. This encodes CAISVSSGRSYNEQFF.